What follows are 29 T cell receptor beta chains derived from one specimen sequenced in a study of Tregs in tolerant kidney transplant recipients. The repertoire was sequenced with immunoSEQ multiplex PCR; TCRdb's copy has only in-frame clones and lacks some. Found here are about 50,000 clones, approximately 90% of them singletons; the top ten hold 15%. The nonmyeloablative bone marrow transplants came from related graft donors, with transient mixed chimerism. The starting material was CD8+ T cells from blood (PBMCs), obtained 12 months after the transplant. These TCRs come from a human patient who received a combined kidney and bone marrow transplant. Some T cells may trace back to the graft donor.

The rearrangement links TRBV11-3 to TRBJ1-2, with D possibly being TRBD1 (5 bases). From germline, CDR1 is SGHNT and CDR2 YENEEA. V lost 5 bases, J lost 7 bases, and 17 bases lay in between. The CDR3 runs 14 residues. CDR3 coding DNA: TGTGCCAGCAGCCTTATGAGGGGCGGGATTGGCTACACCTTC. Residues: CASSLMRGGIGYTF.

This clone occurred once. J is TRBJ2-1 and V is TRBV7-9; D uncertain. V was cut by 3 bases and J by 4 bases, with 4 bases left in between. The CDR3 covers 12 residues. Germline V gene data show CDR1 as SEHNR and CDR2 as FQNEAQ (reference sequence). CDR3 bases: TGTGCCAGCAGCTTCTTGTACAATGAGCAGTTCTTC. This encodes CASSFLYNEQFF. The complete variable domain, with remaining parts taken from reference TRBV7-9 and TRBJ2-1, reads DTGVSQNPRHKITKRGQNVTFRCDPISEHNRLYWYRQTLGQGPEFLTYFQNEAQLEKSRLLSDRFSAERPKGSFSTLEIQRTEQGDSAMYLCASSFLYNEQFFGPGTRLTVL.

The chain combines TRBV6-5 with TRBJ2-5; the match to TRBD2 covers 12 bases. Germline CDR1 and CDR2: MNHEY and SVGAGI. J lost 8 bases, V lost 9 bases, and 4 bases had no gene match. The length of the CDR3 is 12 residues. CDR3 DNA: TGTGCCAGTCTAGCGGGGGGGGGAACCCAGTACTTC. Its protein product is CASLAGGGTQYF.

As for this clone: The sample has other DNA sequences that encode this CDR3 too. V and J are TRBV4-1 and TRBJ1-6; D is ambiguous. From germline, CDR1 is MGHRA and CDR2 YSYEKL. V shed 1 base and J shed 10 bases, with 8 bases lying between them. The CDR3 covers 13 residues. The CDR3 nucleotides are TGCGCCAGCAGCCAAGGAGGAAGATCACCCCTCCACTTT. Its translation: CASSQGGRSPLHF.

The chain couples TRBV10-3 to TRBJ2-1; D might be TRBD2 (6 bases). V dropped 4 bases and J dropped 8 bases, with 6 bases sitting between them. The CDR3 contains 11 residues. Germline V lookup: CDR1 ENHRY, CDR2 SYGVKD. This CDR3 reads CAISGGDEQFF. The CDR3 DNA sequence: TGTGCCATCAGTGGCGGGGATGAGCAGTTCTTC.

The chain couples TRBV5-4 to TRBJ2-7; D is uncertain. Looked up from germline, CDR1 is SGHNT and CDR2 is YYREEE (reference sequence). Trimming stripped 1 base from V and 2 bases from J, with 16 bases between. The CDR3 is made up of 16 amino acids. The CDR3 reads CASSLFPANLPYEQYF. Here the CDR3 DNA reads TGTGCCAGCAGCTTGTTCCCAGCGAATCTTCCCTACGAGCAGTACTTC.

The V and J genes are TRBV6-5 and TRBJ2-7, with TRBD1 as a possible D gene (5 bases). CDR3 size: 13 residues. The germline gives CDR1 MNHEY, CDR2 SVGAGI. The V gene lost 2 bases and the J gene lost 1 base, with 6 bases spanning the gap. Written as DNA, the CDR3 is TGTGCCAGCAGTTACGGGGCATCCTACGAGCAGTACTTC. Translating it yields CASSYGASYEQYF.

This sequence joins TRBV4-2 and TRBJ2-7, with 7 bases lining up with TRBD1. The CDR3 covers 20 residues. Germline assignment: CDR1 LGHNA and CDR2 YNFKEQ. The J segment lost 0 bases and the V segment lost 3 bases, leaving 20 bases of the junction unmatched. The CDR3 region is CASSQTRDREMVMSSYEQYF. CDR3 DNA: TGTGCCAGCAGCCAGACGAGGGACAGAGAAATGGTAATGAGCTCCTACGAGCAGTACTTC.

The genes are TRBV7-9 and TRBJ2-1, with 7 nucleotides matching TRBD2. Germline V gives CDR1 SEHNR, CDR2 FQNEAQ (reference sequence). The CDR3 is 12 amino acids. Trimming removed 7 bases from V and 9 bases from J; junction bases left unmatched: 6. The CDR3 DNA reads as TGTGCCAGCACGGGAGGCTTGATTGAGCAGTTCTTC. It specifies CASTGGLIEQFF.

This chain links TRBV9 with TRBJ1-1; D gene unclear. Per germline, CDR1 SGDLS and CDR2 YYNGEE. V was pared by 1 base and J by 0 bases, with 4 bases between. The CDR3 consists of 13 residues. As DNA, the CDR3 is TGTGCCAGCAGCGTATTATTGAACACTGAAGCTTTCTTT. Protein sequence: CASSVLLNTEAFF.

The chain is built from TRBV27 and TRBJ1-2; TRBD1 agrees at 8 bases. The CDR3 sequence is 12 residues long. Losses at the gene ends were 8 bases for V and 8 bases for J; bases not matched to a gene: 7. CDR1 is MNHEY, CDR2 SMNVEV, per germline (reference sequence). CDR3 loop: CASRDRGGGYTF. CDR3 nucleotide sequence: TGTGCCAGCCGAGACAGGGGAGGAGGCTACACCTTC.

The chain uses TRBV6-1 and TRBJ2-5, with 13 bases fitting TRBD2. Trimming at V came to 5 bases and at J to 2 bases, leaving 2 bases not matched to a gene. The length of the CDR3 is 15 residues. Germline V CDR1 and CDR2: MNHNS, SASEGT. CDR3 nucleotides: TGTGCCAGCAGTCGGACTAGCGGGAGTCAAGAGACCCAGTACTTC. It is translated as CASSRTSGSQETQYF.

This chain's CDR3 is CASGPYEQYF. The CDR3 DNA is TGTGCCAGCGGCCCCTACGAGCAGTACTTC. This chain joins TRBV7-9 and TRBJ2-7; D is undetermined. Per germline, CDR1 SEHNR and CDR2 FQNEAQ (reference sequence). V was cut by 8 bases and J by 2 bases, with 4 bases left in between. This CDR3 has 10 amino acids.

J is TRBJ2-1 and V is TRBV27; 12 nucleotides match TRBD2. V shed 6 bases, J shed 0 bases, and the junction held 9 bases outside the gene matches. The V gene's germline CDR1 is MNHEY and CDR2 SMNVEV (reference sequence). The CDR3 is 18 amino acids. The CDR3 coding sequence is TGTGCCAGCAGCGCTAGCGGGAGGGCCGTAAGCTCCTACAATGAGCAGTTCTTC. Translating gives CASSASGRAVSSYNEQFF.

This clone was observed a single time. The V call is TRBV28, the J call TRBJ2-7, with 10 nucleotides matching TRBD1. V was pared by 6 bases and J by 0 bases, with 5 bases of the junction left unmatched. This CDR3 is built from 15 residues. The germline CDR1 and CDR2 sequences are MDHEN and SYDVKM. The CDR3 loop is CASRWGTGASYEQYF. The CDR3 DNA sequence: TGTGCCAGCAGATGGGGGACAGGGGCCTCCTACGAGCAGTACTTC.

The CDR3 here is CASSQVGANEQFF. The CDR3 coding sequence is TGTGCCAGCAGCCAAGTGGGGGCAAATGAGCAGTTCTTC. V and J are TRBV14 and TRBJ2-1, with TRBD1 as a possible D gene (6 bases). The CDR3 has 13 amino acids. V lost 1 base to trimming and J lost 7 bases, with 8 bases between them. Germline loops: CDR1 SGHDN, CDR2 FVKESK.

This sequence joins TRBV14 and TRBJ2-3, with 7 bases fitting TRBD2. Losses at the gene ends were 3 bases for V and 0 bases for J; bases not matched to a gene: 9. CDR3 length equals 17 residues. Germline V gives CDR1 SGHDN, CDR2 FVKESK. The DNA for the CDR3 is TGTGCCAGCAGCCAGTTTTTGAGCGGGGTTAGCACAGATACGCAGTATTTT. Its protein is CASSQFLSGVSTDTQYF.

The gene calls are TRBV13 and TRBJ2-1, with a possible D match to TRBD2 (5 bases). Germline assignment: CDR1 PRHDT and CDR2 FYEKMQ (reference sequence). The germline V and J ends were trimmed by 5 bases and 5 bases, with 10 bases remaining between them. There are 13 residues in the CDR3. This chain's CDR3 is CASSATRHNEQFF. For the CDR3, the DNA is TGTGCCAGCAGCGCCACTAGGCACAATGAGCAGTTCTTC.

V is TRBV15 and J is TRBJ2-1; D unclear. The CDR3 totals 13 residues. CDR1 is LNHNV and CDR2 is YYDKDF in the germline V gene (reference sequence). The V gene lost 0 bases and the J gene lost 5 bases, with 5 bases spanning the gap. The CDR3 region is CATSRETHNEQFF. The CDR3 region has the DNA TGTGCCACCAGCAGAGAAACTCACAATGAGCAGTTCTTC.

The gene calls are TRBV7-2 and TRBJ2-5; 9 bases are shared with TRBD2. Germline CDR1 is SGHTA and CDR2 is FQGNSA. After removal of 0 bases from V and 4 bases from J, the junction contained 6 bases not matched to a gene. This CDR3 is 16 amino acids long. CDR3 region: CASSLAVAGALETQYF. The CDR3 DNA is TGTGCCAGCAGCTTAGCTGTAGCGGGGGCCCTAGAGACCCAGTACTTC.

The chain has TRBV27 and TRBJ1-5, with a possible D match to TRBD1 (5 bases). V shed 6 bases and J shed 1 base, with 16 bases lying between them. Looked up from germline, CDR1 is MNHEY and CDR2 is SMNVEV (reference sequence). The CDR3 sequence is 16 residues long. The CDR3 coding sequence is TGTGCCAGCAGCCCCGTAGGGGCCCACAGCAATCAGCCCCAGCATTTT. Amino acids: CASSPVGAHSNQPQHF.

This clone was detected a few times. J is TRBJ1-5 and V is TRBV4-3, with D possibly being TRBD1 (6 bases). The CDR3 is made up of 14 amino acids. Germline-derived CDR1 and CDR2 are LGHNA and YSLEER. V dropped 4 bases and J dropped 2 bases, with 9 bases sitting between them. The CDR3 bases are TGCGCCAGCAGCCTGGACAGTGGCAATCAGCCCCAGCATTTT. Amino acid sequence: CASSLDSGNQPQHF.

The rearrangement uses TRBV9 and TRBJ1-1, with TRBD1 matching over 7 bases. This CDR3 has 15 amino acids. From germline, CDR1 is SGDLS and CDR2 YYNGEE. With 1 base clipped from V and 1 base from J, the junction kept 4 bases outside the gene matches. The CDR3 coding sequence is TGTGCCAGCAGCGTATTGGACAGGCCGAACACTGAAGCTTTCTTT. Protein product: CASSVLDRPNTEAFF.

The V call is TRBV29-1, the J call TRBJ2-7; 8 positions match TRBD2. Germline lookup yields CDR1 SQVTM and CDR2 ANQGSEA. V shed 6 bases, J shed 3 bases, and the junction held 7 bases outside the gene matches. This CDR3 comprises 13 residues. The CDR3, as DNA: TGCAGCGTGGGAGCGGGGGATCACTACGAGCAGTACTTC. Translation: CSVGAGDHYEQYF.

The J gene is TRBJ2-7, the V gene TRBV7-2, with 7 nucleotides matching TRBD2. V lost 1 base and J lost 6; bases outside the gene matches: 9. The CDR3 consists of 15 residues. Germline V gene data show CDR1 as SGHTA and CDR2 as FQGNSA. CDR3 in DNA: TGTGCCAGCAGCTTAGAGGTTAGCGGGCTAGGCGAGCAGTACTTC. Its translation: CASSLEVSGLGEQYF.

The genes are TRBV4-1 and TRBJ1-2, with 10 bases matching TRBD1. Germline V gives CDR1 MGHRA, CDR2 YSYEKL. The CDR3 is 15 amino acids. Trimming at V came to 2 bases and at J to 7 bases, leaving 7 bases not matched to a gene. In DNA form, the CDR3 reads TGCGCCAGCAGCCAAAATGACAGGGGGCCAAGTGGCTACACCTTC. Residues: CASSQNDRGPSGYTF.

The table lists this clone with a few counts. Here the CDR3 reads CASRTGGEAFF. CDR3 bases: TGCGCCAGCAGGACCGGGGGTGAAGCTTTCTTT. V usage is TRBV4-3 and J usage is TRBJ1-1; TRBD1 is a possible D gene (5 bases). The CDR3 length is 11 residues. Germline V CDR1 and CDR2: LGHNA, YSLEER. V was cut by 6 bases and J by 7 bases, with 9 bases left in between.

With respect to this clone: A read error may account for a junction end that differs from germline. The sample carries other DNA sequences with the same CDR3. Written as DNA, the CDR3 is TGCGCCAGCAGCCCTTTGGGGGACAACTATAATTCCCCCCTCCACTTT. Protein: CASSPLGDNYNSPLHF. This chain uses TRBV4-1 with TRBJ1-6; possibly TRBD1 for D (6 bases). CDR1 and CDR2 (germline): MGHRA, YSYEKL. The CDR3 sequence is 16 residues long.

A remark on this clone: The junction differs from germline at one of its ends, possibly a read error. Other DNA sequences from this sample encode an identical CDR3 as well. The gene calls are TRBV7-9 and TRBJ1-6; 7 bases map to TRBD1. The CDR3 spans 15 residues. Germline values: CDR1 SEHNR, CDR2 FQNEAQ (reference sequence). DNA for the CDR3: TGTGCCAGCAGCTTAGGACAGGGTAATAATTCCCCCCTCCACTTT. Its protein product is CASSLGQGNNSPLHF.